Each of the 10 T cell receptor beta chains below was sequenced from the same sample in a study of cytomegalovirus exposure and HLA in healthy donors. PCR amplification relied on 60 Vbeta primers (plus 13 Jbeta primers). Data came from immunoSEQ multiplex PCR; TCRdb stores just in-frame clones and leaves some out. This sample yields about 100,000 clones, of which around 82% are seen a single time; about 4% belongs to the top ten. The sequenced sample consisted of PBMCs. The receptors were gathered from a woman in her fifties or sixties in good health and CMV-seropositive.

The chain carries TRBV5-1 and TRBJ1-4; D is unresolved. The CDR3 runs to 15 residues. CDR1 and CDR2 from the germline V gene are SGHRS and YFSETQ. Trimming cost V 0 bases and J 0 bases, with 6 bases left between them. DNA of the CDR3: TGCGCCAGCAGCTTGGGGGCCGCAACTAATGAAAAACTGTTTTTT. It translates to CASSLGAATNEKLFF. Together with reference TRBV5-1 and TRBJ1-4, the CDR3 gives the full variable domain: KAGVTQTPRYLIKTRGQQVTLSCSPISGHRSVSWYQQTPGQGLQFLFEYFSETQRNKGNFPGRFSGRQFSNSRSEMNVSTLELGDSALYLCASSLGAATNEKLFFGSGTQLSVL.

Only one count was recorded for this clone. The rearrangement joins TRBV6-5 to TRBJ1-1; D might be TRBD1 (5 bases). The CDR3 is made up of 15 amino acids. CDR1 is MNHEY and CDR2 is SVGAGI in the germline V gene. V was clipped by 7 bases and J by 5 bases, with 20 bases between them. The CDR3 nucleotides read TGTGCCAGCACCAAGGGGAGGGTTTCACGGACTGAAGCTTTCTTT. Amino acid sequence: CASTKGRVSRTEAFF.

V gene TRBV9 combines with J gene TRBJ2-1; 7 bases fit TRBD2. Looked up from germline, CDR1 is SGDLS and CDR2 is YYNGEE. V lost 2 bases to trimming and J lost 0 bases; unmatched junction nucleotides: 8. The CDR3 covers 17 residues. The CDR3 coding sequence is TGTGCCAGCAGCGTCAGGACTAGTGCGAGCTCCTACAATGAGCAGTTCTTC. Translating it yields CASSVRTSASSYNEQFF. The full variable domain, completed using reference TRBV9 and TRBJ2-1, is DSGVTQTPKHLITATGQRVTLRCSPRSGDLSVYWYQQSLDQGLQFLIQYYNGEERAKGNILERFSAQQFPDLHSELNLSSLELGDSALYFCASSVRTSASSYNEQFFGPGTRLTVL.

The rearrangement uses TRBV6-4 and TRBJ2-5; TRBD1 might be the D (5 bases). The germline V gene encodes CDR1 MRHNA and CDR2 SNTAGT. Deletions cut 8 bases from V and 7 bases from J, with 20 bases between. This CDR3 is built from 14 residues. This CDR3 reads CASSITRESRTQYF. For the CDR3, the DNA is TGTGCCAGCTCTATAACCAGGGAATCAAGGACCCAGTACTTC.

On this clone itself: One end of the junction does not line up with germline, which may come from a read error. J is TRBJ2-7 and V is TRBV7-9; unclear D gene. The germline V gene encodes CDR1 SEHNR and CDR2 FQNEAQ (reference sequence). The CDR3 sequence is 11 residues long. The CDR3 coding sequence is TGTTCCAGCAGCTTCAGCTACGAGCAGTACTTC. Encoded protein: CSSSFSYEQYF. Full variable domain (rest looked up from reference TRBV7-9 and TRBJ2-7): DTGVSQNPRHKITKRGQNVTFRCDPISEHNRLYWYRQTLGQGPEFLTYFQNEAQLEKSRLLSDRFSAERPKGSFSTLEIQRTEQGDSAMYLCSSSFSYEQYFGPGTRLTVT.

V and J are TRBV7-8 and TRBJ2-1, with D perhaps TRBD2 (5 bases). This CDR3 is 14 amino acids long. Trimming took off 1 base at V and 5 bases at J, with 9 bases between the two ends. Germline CDR1 is SGHVS and CDR2 is FQNEAQ. CDR3 loop: CASSLGGHHNEQFF. The DNA for the CDR3 is TGTGCCAGCAGCTTAGGAGGGCATCACAATGAGCAGTTCTTC.

J is TRBJ2-1 and V is TRBV13; 8 bases line up with TRBD1. This CDR3 has 14 residues. J was trimmed by 7 bases and V by 5 bases; bases with no gene match: 7. The germline CDR1 and CDR2 sequences are PRHDT and FYEKMQ (reference sequence). This CDR3 reads CASSVTTGGNEQFF. The CDR3 nucleotides read TGTGCCAGCAGCGTAACCACAGGGGGAAATGAGCAGTTCTTC.

In this sample, this clone turned up a few times. The rearrangement uses TRBV5-6 and TRBJ2-5, with D perhaps matching TRBD2 (5 bases). CDR3 size: 15 residues. V was pared by 0 bases and J by 0 bases, with 9 bases between. Germline V gene data show CDR1 as SGHDT and CDR2 as YYEEEE. The CDR3 DNA sequence: TGTGCCAGCAGCTTGGCCATCGGGAACCAAGAGACCCAGTACTTC. Translated: CASSLAIGNQETQYF. Filled out from reference TRBV5-6 and TRBJ2-5, the complete variable domain reads DAGVTQSPTHLIKTRGQQVTLRCSPKSGHDTVSWYQQALGQGPQFIFQYYEEEERQRGNFPDRFSGHQFPNYSSELNVNALLLGDSALYLCASSLAIGNQETQYFGPGTRLLVL.

The chain couples TRBV20-1 to TRBJ2-7; TRBD1 might be the D (6 bases). In germline, CDR1 is DFQATT, CDR2 SNEGSKA (reference sequence). The CDR3 extends over 11 amino acids. The CDR3 coding sequence is TGCTGTGGAGCACAGGGAGACGAGCAGTACTTC. It codes for CCGAQGDEQYF.

This chain links TRBV27 with TRBJ1-2, with TRBD1 matching 7 bases. The CDR3 sequence is 15 residues long. The J segment lost 1 base and the V segment lost 4 bases, leaving 6 bases of the junction unmatched. CDR1 and CDR2 from the germline V gene are MNHEY and SMNVEV (reference sequence). CDR3 region: CASSSLTGRNYGYTF. CDR3 bases: TGTGCCAGCAGTTCCTTGACAGGGCGTAACTATGGCTACACCTTC.